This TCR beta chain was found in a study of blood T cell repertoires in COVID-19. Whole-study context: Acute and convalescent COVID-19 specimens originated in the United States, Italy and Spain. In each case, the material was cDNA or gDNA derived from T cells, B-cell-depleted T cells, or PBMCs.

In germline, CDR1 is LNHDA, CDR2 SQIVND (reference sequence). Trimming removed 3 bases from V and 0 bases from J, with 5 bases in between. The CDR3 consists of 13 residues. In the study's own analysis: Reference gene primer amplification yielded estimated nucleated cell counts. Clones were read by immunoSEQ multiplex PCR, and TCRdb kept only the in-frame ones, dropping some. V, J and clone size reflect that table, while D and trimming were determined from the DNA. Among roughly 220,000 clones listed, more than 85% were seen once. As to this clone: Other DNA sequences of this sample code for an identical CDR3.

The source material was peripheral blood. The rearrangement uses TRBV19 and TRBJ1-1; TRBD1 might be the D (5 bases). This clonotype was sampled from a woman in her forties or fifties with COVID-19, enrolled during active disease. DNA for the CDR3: TGTGCCAGTAGTATGGGGCTGAACACTGAAGCTTTCTTT. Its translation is CASSMGLNTEAFF.